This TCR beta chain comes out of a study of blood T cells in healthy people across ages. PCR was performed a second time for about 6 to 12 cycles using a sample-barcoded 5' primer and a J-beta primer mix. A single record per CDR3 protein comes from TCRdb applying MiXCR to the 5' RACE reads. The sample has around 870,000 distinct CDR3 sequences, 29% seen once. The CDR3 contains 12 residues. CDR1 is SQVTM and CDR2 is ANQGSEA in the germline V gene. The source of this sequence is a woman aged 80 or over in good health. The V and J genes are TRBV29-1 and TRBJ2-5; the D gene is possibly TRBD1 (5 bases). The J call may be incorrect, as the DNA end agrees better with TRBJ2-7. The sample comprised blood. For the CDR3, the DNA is TGCAGCGCCTCCAGGGTAGGGTACGAGCAGTACTTC. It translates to CSASRVGYEQYF.